Presented here are 19 T cell receptor beta chains from one specimen sequenced in a study of cytomegalovirus exposure and HLA in healthy donors (dated by TCRdb to the late 2010s). Receptor amplification or capture employed the immunoSEQ multiplex PCR assay. For the multiplex PCR, a mixture combining 60 forward primers for TCR Vbeta segments and 13 reverse primers for TCR Jbeta segments was used. The source is immuneACCESS, and TCRdb retained only in-frame sequences with V and J called. Part of the clones is not carried over; for the studies checked, unresolved V genes explain less than half of this, and the remainder is unexplained. In this sample the table shows under 250,000 clones, 82% of which occur a single time. The ten largest clones capture roughly 6% of the sample. Sequencing input: PBMCs. These receptors all stem from a man in his forties or fifties in good health and CMV-seropositive.

The chain's CDR3 is CASTRFGNQPQHF. The CDR3 coding sequence is TGTGCCAGCACGAGGTTTGGGAATCAGCCCCAGCATTTT. V and J are TRBV6-1 and TRBJ1-5; no clear D. This CDR3 spans 13 amino acids. The germline gives CDR1 MNHNS, CDR2 SASEGT. The ends were cut back, 7 bases at V and 4 bases at J, with 11 bases in the middle.

The V call is TRBV18, the J call TRBJ1-5; the D gene is possibly TRBD1 (6 bases). Germline loops: CDR1 KGHSH, CDR2 LQKENI. V was trimmed by 2 bases and J by 7 bases, leaving 15 bases between them. The CDR3 runs 15 residues. The CDR3 sequence is CASSPSQGISQPQHF. In DNA, the CDR3 is TGTGCCAGCTCACCATCACAGGGTATCAGCCAGCCCCAGCATTTT.

This sequence joins TRBV10-2 and TRBJ2-7; 8 bases fit TRBD1. Germline-derived CDR1 and CDR2 are WSHSY and SAAADI. V lost 2 bases, J lost 5 bases, and 8 bases stayed unmatched. The CDR3 length is 15 residues. CDR3 in DNA: TGCGCCAGCAGTGAGACTCGGACAGGGCCTAACGAGCAGTACGTC. Translating it yields CASSETRTGPNEQYV.

The genes are TRBV11-3 and TRBJ1-1; possible D gene TRBD1, 5 bases. CDR3 length: 16 amino acids. Germline CDR1 SGHNT, CDR2 YENEEA. Trimming removed 11 bases at V and 1 base at J, with 23 bases between. CDR3 DNA sequence: TGTGCCCTAGTGCTATTATCTTGGGGGGGGAACACTGAAGCTTTCTTT. Amino acid sequence: CALVLLSWGGNTEAFF.

This chain joins TRBV10-1 and TRBJ2-3, with 14 bases matching TRBD2. Germline V lookup: CDR1 WNHNN, CDR2 SYGVQD (reference sequence). J was trimmed by 4 bases and V by 5 bases; bases with no gene match: 5. The CDR3 covers 16 residues. The CDR3 spells CASSSGTSGSADTQYF. DNA of the CDR3: TGCGCCAGCAGTTCCGGGACTAGCGGGAGTGCAGATACGCAGTATTTT.

The V call is TRBV27, the J call TRBJ1-1; D might be TRBD1 (6 bases). Germline V lookup: CDR1 MNHEY, CDR2 SMNVEV (reference sequence). The CDR3 contains 15 residues. V shed 4 bases and J shed 2 bases, with 14 bases lying between them. The DNA for the CDR3 is TGTGCCAGCAGTTACCTGGACAGCCTTAACACTGAAGCTTTCTTT. It yields the protein CASSYLDSLNTEAFF.

The rearrangement uses TRBV10-1 and TRBJ2-3, with 10 bases matching TRBD2. CDR3 length: 15 residues. With 2 bases clipped from V and 4 bases from J, the junction kept 3 bases outside the gene matches. Germline values: CDR1 WNHNN, CDR2 SYGVQD (reference sequence). CDR3 sequence reads: CASSELAGVSDTQYF. The CDR3 region has the DNA TGCGCCAGCAGTGAGCTAGCGGGAGTCTCAGATACGCAGTATTTT.

J is TRBJ1-5 and V is TRBV29-1; D gene uncertain. Deletions cut 4 bases from V and 0 bases from J, with 7 bases between. The CDR3 spans 13 residues. CDR1 and CDR2 from the germline V gene are SQVTM and ANQGSEA. The CDR3, as DNA: TGCAGCGTTGCCCCAGGTAGCAATCAGCCCCAGCATTTT. This encodes CSVAPGSNQPQHF. Full variable domain (missing parts from reference TRBV29-1 and TRBJ1-5): SAVISQKPSRDICQRGTSLTIQCQVDSQVTMMFWYRQQPGQSLTLIATANQGSEATYESGFVIDKFPISRPNLTFSTLTVSNMSPEDSSIYLCSVAPGSNQPQHFGDGTRLSIL.

V and J are TRBV6-1 and TRBJ1-5, with D hard to call. The V gene lost 10 bases and the J gene lost 0 bases, with 10 bases spanning the gap. Germline CDR1 is MNHNS and CDR2 is SASEGT. The CDR3 spans 13 residues. The CDR3, as DNA: TGTGCCATCCGAGATTTTAGCAATCAGCCCCAGCATTTT. Amino acid sequence: CAIRDFSNQPQHF.

This chain joins TRBV7-9 and TRBJ1-1; TRBD1 aligns across 7 bases. The CDR3 loop spans 14 amino acids. After removal of 5 bases from V and 4 bases from J, the junction contained 7 bases not matched to a gene. The germline CDR1 and CDR2 sequences are SEHNR and FQNEAQ (reference sequence). The CDR3, as DNA: TGTGCCAGCAGCAAGGGGGCAGGGAGCACTGAAGCTTTCTTT. It is translated as CASSKGAGSTEAFF. Together with reference TRBV7-9 and TRBJ1-1, the CDR3 gives the full variable domain: DTGVSQNPRHKITKRGQNVTFRCDPISEHNRLYWYRQTLGQGPEFLTYFQNEAQLEKSRLLSDRFSAERPKGSFSTLEIQRTEQGDSAMYLCASSKGAGSTEAFFGQGTRLTVV.

J is TRBJ2-5 and V is TRBV5-1; TRBD2 is a possible D gene (6 bases). CDR3 length equals 15 residues. Germline CDR1 reads SGHRS; CDR2 reads YFSETQ. The V end was cut by 4 bases, the J end by 1 base, with 14 bases between. CDR3 amino acids: CASSPNGTPQETQYF. Here the CDR3 DNA reads TGCGCCAGCAGCCCGAACGGGACTCCCCAAGAGACCCAGTACTTC.

The chain employs TRBV6-1 and TRBJ2-3; TRBD2 matches at 16 bases. CDR1 and CDR2 from the germline V gene are MNHNS and SASEGT. V trimming: 6 bases; J trimming: 7 bases; junction bases outside the gene matches: 4. This CDR3 is built from 15 residues. The CDR3 spells CASRGLAGGINTQYF. CDR3 nucleotides: TGTGCCAGCAGGGGACTAGCGGGAGGGATAAATACGCAGTATTTT.

The chain recombines TRBV25-1 with TRBJ2-2; TRBD1 agrees at 8 bases. The CDR3 covers 15 residues. V dropped 6 bases and J dropped 2; count of bases not matched to a gene: 5. From germline, CDR1 is MGHDK and CDR2 SYGVNS. CDR3 loop: CASRPDRGNTGELFF. The CDR3 region has the DNA TGTGCCAGCAGACCCGACAGGGGTAACACCGGGGAGCTGTTTTTT.

This clone was observed once. The V call is TRBV6-1, the J call TRBJ2-2; 10 nucleotides align to TRBD2. The CDR3 is 16 residues long. Germline CDR1 is MNHNS and CDR2 is SASEGT. With 4 bases clipped from V and 4 bases from J, the junction kept 6 bases outside the gene matches. CDR3 amino acids: CASSVLAGEVTGELFF. The CDR3 nucleotides read TGTGCCAGCAGTGTCCTAGCGGGAGAGGTCACCGGGGAGCTGTTTTTT.

This clone was seen a handful of times. This rearrangement joins TRBV2 to TRBJ2-3, with TRBD2 as a possible D gene (6 bases). Germline V gene sequence: CDR1 SNHLY, CDR2 FYNNEI. The CDR3 consists of 15 residues. V was shortened by 5 bases and J by 4 bases, with 16 bases between the two germline ends. As DNA, the CDR3 is TGTGCCAGCAGTAAACTAGCTACGAACCCAGATACGCAGTATTTT. It specifies CASSKLATNPDTQYF.

V gene TRBV30 combines with J gene TRBJ2-7; a weak D match, TRBD1 (6 bases). The germline V gene encodes CDR1 GTSNPN and CDR2 SVGIG (reference sequence). This CDR3 is built from 13 residues. DNA for the CDR3: TGTGCAACCGGGACACCGAGCTCCTACGAGCAGTACTTC. Translation: CATGTPSSYEQYF.

V and J are TRBV18 and TRBJ1-2; D is undetermined. The CDR3 covers 12 residues. The V end lost 3 bases, the J end lost 7 bases, and 9 bases lay between the germline ends. Germline CDR1 reads KGHSH; CDR2 reads LQKENI. CDR3 sequence reads: CASSPQEGGYTF. The CDR3 nucleotides read TGTGCCAGCTCACCTCAGGAGGGTGGCTACACCTTC. The full variable domain, its missing parts supplied by reference TRBV18 and TRBJ1-2, is NAGVMQNPRHLVRRRGQEARLRCSPMKGHSHVYWYRQLPEEGLKFMVYLQKENIIDESGMPKERFSAEFPKEGPSILRIQQVVRGDSAAYFCASSPQEGGYTFGSGTRLTVV.

Here the CDR3 reads CASSYSAGENTEAFF. The CDR3 DNA sequence: TGTGCCAGCAGTTACTCGGCCGGGGAGAACACTGAAGCTTTCTTT. The chain employs TRBV6-5 and TRBJ1-1, with D hard to call. The V gene lost 0 bases and the J gene lost 1 base, with 9 bases spanning the gap. The germline CDR1 and CDR2 sequences are MNHEY and SVGAGI. The CDR3 loop spans 15 amino acids.

The chain has TRBV10-3 and TRBJ2-7; weak D call: TRBD2 (7 bases). The CDR3 length is 14 residues. The germline CDR1 and CDR2 sequences are ENHRY and SYGVKD. Deletions cut 6 bases from V and 5 bases from J, with 17 bases between. The CDR3 here is CAIRGGEGRDEQYF. The CDR3 nucleotides read TGTGCCATCAGAGGGGGGGAGGGCCGGGACGAGCAGTACTTC.